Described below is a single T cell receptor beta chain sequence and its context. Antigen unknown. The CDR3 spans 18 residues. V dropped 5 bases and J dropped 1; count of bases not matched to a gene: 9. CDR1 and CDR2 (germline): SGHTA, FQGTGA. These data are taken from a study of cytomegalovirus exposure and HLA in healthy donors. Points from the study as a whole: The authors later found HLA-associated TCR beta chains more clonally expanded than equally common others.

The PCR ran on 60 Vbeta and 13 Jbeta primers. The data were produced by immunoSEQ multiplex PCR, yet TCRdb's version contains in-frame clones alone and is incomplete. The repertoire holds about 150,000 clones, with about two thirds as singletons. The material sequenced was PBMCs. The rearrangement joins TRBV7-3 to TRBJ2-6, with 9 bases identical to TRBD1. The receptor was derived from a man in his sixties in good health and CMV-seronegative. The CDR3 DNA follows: TGTGCCAGCAGCCCGATACAGGGGGCTGCGTCTGGGGCCAACGTCCTGACTTTC. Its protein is CASSPIQGAASGANVLTF.